This T cell receptor beta chain was observed in a study of shared clonotypes between healthy human individuals. Study context: Per donor, three plates held CD4 naive cells, three held CD4 memory, two held CD8 naive and one held CD8 memory.

Concerning this clone itself: Its antigen is undetermined. This sample includes further DNA sequences coding for the same CDR3.

The authors loaded roughly 200 ng DNA, roughly 33,000 T cell genomes, into sorted-subset replicate PCRs. The repertoire was sequenced with immunoSEQ multiplex PCR; TCRdb's copy has only in-frame clones and lacks some. This sample has around 2.5 million clones; approximately 93% occur once, and the top ten carry 0.36%. Overall study findings and caveats: Researchers found naive subsets generally carried larger estimated richness than memory subsets.

V lost 4 bases and J lost 0, with 4 bases in between. This CDR3 has 13 residues. The germline V gene has CDR1 MNHEY and CDR2 SVGAGI. Partitioning of CD4+ cells yielded a CD45RA+ naive subset and a CD45RA-negative memory subset. V is TRBV6-5 and J is TRBJ1-3, with unresolved D. The sequencing input was naive CD4+ T cells from PBMCs. Subset in this sample: CD45RA+ positively selected. The receptor's source is a man younger than 35 in good health. Some clones in this sample may be carry-over from other donors' samples. CDR3 coding DNA: TGTGCCAGCAGTTTAAGCTCTGGAAACACCATATATTTT. It encodes CASSLSSGNTIYF.